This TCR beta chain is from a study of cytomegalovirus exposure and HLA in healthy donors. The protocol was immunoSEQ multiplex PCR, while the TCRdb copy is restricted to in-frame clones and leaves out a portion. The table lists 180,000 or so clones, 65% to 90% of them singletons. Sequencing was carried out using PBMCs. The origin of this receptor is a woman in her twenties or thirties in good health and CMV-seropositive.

CDR3 protein: CASSPTYDSNYGYTF. CDR3 DNA sequence: TGTGCCAGCTCACCAACATACGACTCTAACTATGGCTACACCTTC. This rearrangement joins TRBV18 to TRBJ1-2; D ambiguous. Trimming cost V 2 bases and J 0 bases, with 10 bases left between them. In germline, CDR1 is KGHSH, CDR2 LQKENI. CDR3 length equals 15 residues.